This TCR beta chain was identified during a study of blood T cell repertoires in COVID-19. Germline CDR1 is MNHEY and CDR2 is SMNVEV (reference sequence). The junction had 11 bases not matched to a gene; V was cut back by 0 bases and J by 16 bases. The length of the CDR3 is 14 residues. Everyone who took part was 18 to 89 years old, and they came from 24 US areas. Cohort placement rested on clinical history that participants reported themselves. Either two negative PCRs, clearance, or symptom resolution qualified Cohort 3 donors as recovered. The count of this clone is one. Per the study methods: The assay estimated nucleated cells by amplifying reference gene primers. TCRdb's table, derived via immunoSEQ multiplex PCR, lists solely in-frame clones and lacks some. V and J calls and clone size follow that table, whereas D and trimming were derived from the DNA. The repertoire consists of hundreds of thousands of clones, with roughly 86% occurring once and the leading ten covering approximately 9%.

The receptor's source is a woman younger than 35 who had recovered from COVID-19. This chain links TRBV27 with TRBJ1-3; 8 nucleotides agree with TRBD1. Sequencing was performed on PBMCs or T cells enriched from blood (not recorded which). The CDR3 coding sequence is TGTGCCAGCAGTTTATCGCCGGACAGGGAGGATGAGTATTTT. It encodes CASSLSPDREDEYF.